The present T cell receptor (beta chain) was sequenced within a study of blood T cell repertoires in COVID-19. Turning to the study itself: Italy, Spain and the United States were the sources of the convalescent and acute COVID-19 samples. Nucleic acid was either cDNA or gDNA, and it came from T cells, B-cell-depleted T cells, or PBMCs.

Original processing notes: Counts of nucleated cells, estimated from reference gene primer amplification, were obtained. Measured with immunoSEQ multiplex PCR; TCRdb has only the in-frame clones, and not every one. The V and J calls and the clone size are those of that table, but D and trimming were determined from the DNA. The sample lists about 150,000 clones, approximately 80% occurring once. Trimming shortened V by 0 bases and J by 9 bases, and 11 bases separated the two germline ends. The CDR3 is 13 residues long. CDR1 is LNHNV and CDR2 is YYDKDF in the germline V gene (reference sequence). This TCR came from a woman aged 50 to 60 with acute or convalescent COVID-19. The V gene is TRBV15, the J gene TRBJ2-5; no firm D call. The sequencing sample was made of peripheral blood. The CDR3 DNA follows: TGTGCCACCAGCAGAGAAAAAGCCTATCCCCAGTACTTC. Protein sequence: CATSREKAYPQYF.